This T cell receptor (beta chain) was captured in a study of blood T cell repertoires in COVID-19. Study-wide context: The United States, Italy and Spain were the sources of the acute and convalescent COVID-19 samples. T cells, B-cell-depleted T cells, or PBMCs provided the cDNA or gDNA that served as material.

Original data processing: How many nucleated cells were present was estimated from reference gene primer amplification. This table comes from immunoSEQ multiplex PCR, and its TCRdb copy is limited to in-frame clones, with some not included. That table supplies the V and J calls and clone size; D and trimming were determined from the DNA. The sample contains about 360,000 clones, approximately 86% of which appear only once. This CDR3 has 19 amino acids. Germline V lookup: CDR1 SGHVS, CDR2 FQNEAQ. Trimming removed 2 bases from V and 6 bases from J; junction bases left unmatched: 15. Sequenced input: peripheral blood. The chain joins TRBV7-8 to TRBJ2-1; 11 positions agree with TRBD1. The sequence came from a human donor in a cohort sampled during active COVID-19. DNA for the CDR3: TGTGCCAGCAGCTTAATGAGGTGGACCGGACAGGGGGCGTCCAATGAGCAGTTCTTC. It is translated as CASSLMRWTGQGASNEQFF.